These T cell receptor beta chains were read from a single sample in a study of regulatory T cells in long-lasting Graves disease. TCRdb redid the calling of the multiplex PCR reads with MiXCR, one entry per CDR3 protein. The sample yields around 250,000 distinct CDR3 sequences, 15% to 20% seen once. The sample was also linked to a second study, of T cells in Graves' hyperthyroidism and ophthalmopathy.

Here the sequenced sample was peripheral blood mononuclear cells (PBMCs), taken at new diagnosis, from a patient treated with antithyroid drugs. The receptors stem from a young woman with Graves disease. Both conserved end residues are part of each CDR3. The D gene is left open where the match is weak. A clone size is listed for some rows: how often the clone was seen (once, few, many), or a class if it is expanded.

clone size	D gene	V gene	J gene	CDR3 protein	CDR3 DNA
many	-	TRBV6-1	TRBJ1-2	CASSEVSGNYGYTF	TGTGCCAGCAGTGAAGTTTCGGGAAACTATGGCTACACCTTC
many	TRBD1	TRBV7-9	TRBJ1-2	CASSPWDRTNYGYTF	TGTGCCAGCAGCCCCTGGGACAGAACTAACTATGGCTACACCTTC
few	-	TRBV4-1	TRBJ1-2	CASSRFGHETYGYTF	TGCGCCAGCAGCCGGTTCGGACATGAAACCTACGGCTACACCTTC
many	-	TRBV20-1	TRBJ2-3	CSAADRFTDTQYF	TGCAGTGCTGCGGACAGATTCACAGATACGCAGTATTTT
many	-	TRBV12-3/TRBV12-4	TRBJ1-5	CASRAGLLPQHF	TGTGCCAGCAGAGCAGGTTTGCTGCCCCAGCATTTT
many	TRBD1	TRBV20-1	TRBJ1-2	CSATSPGTGYGYTF	TGCAGTGCCACGTCACCCGGGACAGGTTATGGCTACACCTTC
many	-	TRBV18	TRBJ1-6	CASSPSEGGNSPLHF	TGTGCCAGCTCACCATCAGAGGGCGGAAATTCACCCCTCCACTTT
many	-	TRBV24-1	TRBJ2-5	CATSDSHGTHQETQYF	TGTGCCACCAGTGATTCCCACGGGACACACCAAGAGACCCAGTACTTC
many	-	TRBV12-3/TRBV12-4	TRBJ1-1	CASSSSQRLTEAFF	TGTGCCAGCAGTTCCTCCCAAAGGCTCACTGAAGCTTTCTTT
many	-	TRBV19	TRBJ1-2	CASSILGMSNYGYTF	TGTGCCAGTAGTATACTGGGGATGTCTAACTATGGCTACACCTTC
many	TRBD1	TRBV7-9	TRBJ1-2	CASSFFAGGYGYTF	TGTGCCAGCAGCTTCTTTGCAGGGGGCTATGGCTACACCTTC
many	TRBD1	TRBV6-1	TRBJ1-4	CASSEALGYDRGRIPRQKLFF	TGTGCCAGCAGTGAAGCGCTTGGGTACGACAGGGGGCGAATTCCACGGCAAAAACTGTTTTTT
many	-	TRBV6-5	TRBJ1-5	CASSSAQGGLQPQHF	TGTGCCAGCAGTTCCGCCCAAGGAGGGCTCCAGCCCCAGCATTTT
once	-	TRBV7-9	TRBJ1-2	CASSLVGTIYGYTF	TGTGCCAGCAGCTTAGTGGGGACCATCTATGGCTACACCTTC
-	-	TRBV7-2	TRBJ2-5	CASSPTQGIGETQYF	TGTGCCAGCAGCCCCACCCAGGGGATCGGAGAGACCCAGTACTTC
many	TRBD1	TRBV6-5	TRBJ1-2	CASSYSKQGLYGYTF	TGTGCCAGCAGTTACTCAAAACAGGGGCTCTATGGCTACACCTTC
-	-	TRBV7-6	TRBJ2-7	CASSKAFPGPPIYEQYF	TGTGCCAGCAGCAAAGCCTTTCCGGGACCGCCCATCTACGAGCAGTACTTC
many	TRBD2	TRBV5-1	TRBJ2-7	CASSLSRGGTNEQYF	TGCGCCAGCAGCTTATCTCGCGGGGGGACCAACGAGCAGTACTTC
many	-	TRBV20-1	TRBJ1-4	CSAHPNEKLFF	TGCAGTGCCCACCCTAATGAAAAACTGTTTTTT
many	-	TRBV6-1	TRBJ2-5	CASSKTGRGTQYF	TGTGCCAGCAGCAAGACTGGGCGGGGGACCCAGTACTTC
many	TRBD1	TRBV5-1	TRBJ1-4	CASSLTGDLAEKLFF	TGCGCCAGCAGCCTGACAGGGGACTTAGCTGAAAAACTGTTTTTT
many	-	TRBV12-5	TRBJ2-7	CASGLGLNEQYF	TGTGCTAGTGGTTTGGGGTTGAACGAGCAGTACTTC
many	-	TRBV6-2/TRBV6-3	TRBJ2-2	CASRATGYGELFF	TGTGCCAGCAGGGCCACAGGGTACGGGGAGCTGTTTTTT
many	TRBD1	TRBV6-5	TRBJ1-1	CASSYPTGIGAFF	TGTGCCAGCAGTTACCCGACAGGGATAGGGGCTTTCTTT
-	-	TRBV24-1	TRBJ2-2	CATSGQTHTGELFF	TGTGCCACCAGTGGTCAGACACACACCGGGGAGCTGTTTTTT
-	TRBD2	TRBV27	TRBJ2-7	CASSSRGLAGYEQYF	TGTGCCAGCAGTTCCCGTGGACTAGCCGGCTACGAGCAGTACTTC
many	TRBD2	TRBV20-1	TRBJ2-7	CSAREAGGFYEQYF	TGCAGTGCTAGAGAGGCGGGGGGTTTCTACGAGCAGTACTTC